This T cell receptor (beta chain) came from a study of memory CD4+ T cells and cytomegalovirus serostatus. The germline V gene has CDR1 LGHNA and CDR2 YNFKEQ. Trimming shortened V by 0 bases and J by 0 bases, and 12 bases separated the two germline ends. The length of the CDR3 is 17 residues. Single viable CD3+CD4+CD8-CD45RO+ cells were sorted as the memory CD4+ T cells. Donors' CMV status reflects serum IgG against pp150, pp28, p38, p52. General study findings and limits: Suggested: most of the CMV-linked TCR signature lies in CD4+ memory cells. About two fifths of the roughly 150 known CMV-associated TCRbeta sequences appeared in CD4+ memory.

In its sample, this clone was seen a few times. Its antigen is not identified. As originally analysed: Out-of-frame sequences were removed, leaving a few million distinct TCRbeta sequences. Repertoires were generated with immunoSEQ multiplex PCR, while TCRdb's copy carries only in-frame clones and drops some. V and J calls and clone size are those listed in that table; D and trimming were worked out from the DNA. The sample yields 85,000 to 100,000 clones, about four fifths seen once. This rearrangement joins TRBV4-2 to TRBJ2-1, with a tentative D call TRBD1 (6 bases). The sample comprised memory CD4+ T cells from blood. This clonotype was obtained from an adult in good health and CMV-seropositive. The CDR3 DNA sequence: TGTGCCAGCAGCCAAGATCAGGGGACGAGCTCCTACAATGAGCAGTTCTTC. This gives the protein CASSQDQGTSSYNEQFF.